The present T cell receptor (beta chain) was sequenced within a study of blood T cell repertoires in COVID-19. Study as a whole: COVID-19 samples collected from the United States, Italy and Spain covered acute and convalescent phases.

Libraries were prepared by immunoSEQ multiplex PCR; TCRdb keeps only in-frame clonotypes and omits some of them. The repertoire includes 200,000 to 250,000 clones, about 85% of them detected once, and just over 2.5% sits in the top ten. Everyone who took part was roughly 18 to 100 years old, and they came from some 23 US areas. Self-reported history from a screening survey and questionnaire set each donor's cohort. This clone was found a few times. The CDR3 is 14 residues long. Losses at the gene ends were 5 bases for V and 8 bases for J; bases not matched to a gene: 4. Germline V gene sequence: CDR1 MGHDK, CDR2 SYGVNS.

The sample consisted of PBMCs or T cells enriched from blood (not recorded which). This clonotype originated in a woman younger than 45 who had recovered from COVID-19. The V call is TRBV25-1, the J call TRBJ1-3; 12 nucleotides agree with TRBD1. CDR3 region: CASSRDRGRDTIYF. The CDR3 DNA is TGTGCCAGCAGTCGGGACAGGGGGCGAGACACCATATATTTT.